This TCR beta chain was identified in a study of blood T cell repertoires in COVID-19. As for the study in general: Sites across the United States, Italy and Spain contributed samples from acute and convalescent COVID-19. PBMCs, B-cell-depleted T cells, or T cells were the source of the cDNA or gDNA that made up the material.

In the original analysis: Counts of nucleated cells, estimated from reference gene primer amplification, were obtained. Clones were sequenced by immunoSEQ multiplex PCR, and TCRdb holds only the in-frame ones, with some missing. The DNA was the basis for D and trimming; V, J and clone size are from that table. The repertoire has around 100,000 clones, 90% of them found once; the top ten carry about 5.2%. The CDR3 has 14 amino acids. Between the trimmed V and J ends, which lost 7 bases and 10 bases, there was a span of 21 bases. The germline CDR1 and CDR2 sequences are SGHRS and YFSETQ. The sample comprised peripheral blood. This TCR was recovered from a man aged 50 to 59 with acute or convalescent COVID-19. The chain recombines TRBV5-1 with TRBJ2-1; D might be TRBD2 (6 bases). The CDR3 sequence is CASGSGEAGREQFF. CDR3 sequence (DNA): TGCGCCAGCGGGTCGGGAGAGGCGGGTCGGGAGCAGTTCTTC.